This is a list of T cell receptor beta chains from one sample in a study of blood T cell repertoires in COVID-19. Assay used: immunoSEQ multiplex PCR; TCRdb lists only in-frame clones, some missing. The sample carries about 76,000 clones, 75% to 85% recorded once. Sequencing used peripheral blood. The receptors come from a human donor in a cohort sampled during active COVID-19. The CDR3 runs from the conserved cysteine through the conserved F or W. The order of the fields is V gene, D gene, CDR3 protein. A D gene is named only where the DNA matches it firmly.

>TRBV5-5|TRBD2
CASSLLAGGRLDTQYF
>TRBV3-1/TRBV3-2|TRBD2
CASSQWTSGGVNEQFF
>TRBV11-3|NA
CASSPGGPSSYNEQFF
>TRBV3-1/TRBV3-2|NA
CASSHEVSAATNEKLFF
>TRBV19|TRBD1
CASSLSGTGAGNQPQHF
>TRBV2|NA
CASSGGQLNTGELFF
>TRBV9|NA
CASSVASGGSLFSGANVLTF
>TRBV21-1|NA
CASSAILAGGPYEQYF
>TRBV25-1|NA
CASTGRITGELFF
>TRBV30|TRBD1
CAWTGQGGNQPQHF
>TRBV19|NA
CASSITDTQYF
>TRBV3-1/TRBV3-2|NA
CASSQSERVNYGYTF
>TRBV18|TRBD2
CASSPFVSSGASTDTQYF
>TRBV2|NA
CASSVKGDTEAFF
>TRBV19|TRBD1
CASRSFEGQGYGELFF
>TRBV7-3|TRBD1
CASSVTGYSEQYF
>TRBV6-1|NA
CASSYQGGSGYTF
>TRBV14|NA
CASSRLRDNGLNEQFF
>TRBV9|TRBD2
CASSVSLAGNEQYF
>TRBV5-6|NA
CASSYRPTNYGYTF
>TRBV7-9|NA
CASSLGGSSYNSPLHF
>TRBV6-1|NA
CASSDNRVVRGYTF
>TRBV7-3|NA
CASSLGRAVYSPLHF
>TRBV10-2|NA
CASRGKGWNNEQFF
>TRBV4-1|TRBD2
CASSQGFPGLANEQYF
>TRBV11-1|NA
CASSSLLGGEGYTF
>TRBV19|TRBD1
CASAEGAREKLFF
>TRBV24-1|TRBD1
CATSDSGGTRRNQPQHF
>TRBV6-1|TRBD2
CASSSGTSGGNEQFF
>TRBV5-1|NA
CASSLGSSRTDTQYF
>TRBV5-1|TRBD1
CASSLGTGYSNQPQHF
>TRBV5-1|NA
CASSLWWGESYEQYF
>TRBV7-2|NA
CASSLDPSAYEQYF